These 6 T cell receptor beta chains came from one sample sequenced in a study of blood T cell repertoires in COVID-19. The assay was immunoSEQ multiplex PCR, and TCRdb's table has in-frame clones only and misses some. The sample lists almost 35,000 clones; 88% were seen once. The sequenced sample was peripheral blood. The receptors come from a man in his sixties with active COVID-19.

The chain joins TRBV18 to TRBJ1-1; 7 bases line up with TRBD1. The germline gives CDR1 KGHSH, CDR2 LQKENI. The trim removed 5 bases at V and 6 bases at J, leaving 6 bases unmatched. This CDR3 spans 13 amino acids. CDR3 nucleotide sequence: TGTGCCAGCTCAGCCAGACAGGGCTCTGAAGCTTTCTTT. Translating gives CASSARQGSEAFF.

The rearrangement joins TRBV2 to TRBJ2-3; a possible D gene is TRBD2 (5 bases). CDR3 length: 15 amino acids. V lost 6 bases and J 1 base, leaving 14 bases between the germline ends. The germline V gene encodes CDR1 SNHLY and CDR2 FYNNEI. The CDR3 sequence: CASRRPSLGTDTQYF. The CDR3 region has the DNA TGTGCCAGCAGGAGGCCTAGCCTGGGCACAGATACGCAGTATTTT.

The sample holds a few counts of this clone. The CDR3 here is CASTYEQGAWETQYF. The CDR3 DNA reads TGTGCCAGCACCTATGAGCAGGGGGCATGGGAGACCCAGTACTTC. The chain is built from TRBV28 and TRBJ2-5; 8 positions agree with TRBD1. CDR1 MDHEN and CDR2 SYDVKM come from the germline V gene. The CDR3 length is 15 residues. With 7 bases clipped from V and 5 bases from J, the junction kept 12 bases outside the gene matches.

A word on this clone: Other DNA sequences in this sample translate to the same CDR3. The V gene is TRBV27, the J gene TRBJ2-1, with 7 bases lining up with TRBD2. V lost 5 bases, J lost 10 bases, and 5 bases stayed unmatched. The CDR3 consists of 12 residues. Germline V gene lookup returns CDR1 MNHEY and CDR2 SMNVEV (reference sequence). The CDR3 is CASSSGVGEQFF. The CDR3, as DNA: TGTGCCAGCAGTAGCGGGGTGGGGGAGCAGTTCTTC.

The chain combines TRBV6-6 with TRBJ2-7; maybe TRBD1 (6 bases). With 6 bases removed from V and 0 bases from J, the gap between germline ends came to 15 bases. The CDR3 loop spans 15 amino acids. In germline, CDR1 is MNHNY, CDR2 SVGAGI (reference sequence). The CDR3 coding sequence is TGTGCCAGCAGGCCGAACTGGGACAACTCCTACGAGCAGTACTTC. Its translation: CASRPNWDNSYEQYF.

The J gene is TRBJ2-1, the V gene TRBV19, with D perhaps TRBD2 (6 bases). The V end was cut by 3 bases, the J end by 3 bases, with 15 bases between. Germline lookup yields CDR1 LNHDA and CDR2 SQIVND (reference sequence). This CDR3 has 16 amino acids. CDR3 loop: CASSMGSGTHYNEQFF. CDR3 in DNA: TGTGCCAGTAGTATGGGGTCCGGGACTCACTACAATGAGCAGTTCTTC. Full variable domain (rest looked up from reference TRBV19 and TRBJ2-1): DGGITQSPKYLFRKEGQNVTLSCEQNLNHDAMYWYRQDPGQGLRLIYYSQIVNDFQKGDIAEGYSVSREKKESFPLTVTSAQKNPTAFYLCASSMGSGTHYNEQFFGPGTRLTVL.